These 19 T cell receptor beta chains share one sample of origin, sequenced in a study of memory CD4+ T cells and cytomegalovirus serostatus. TCRdb's copy holds only in-frame clones and misses some; the assay was immunoSEQ multiplex PCR. In the table there are tens of thousands of clones, approximately 82% of which are singletons. Single viable CD3+CD4+CD8-CD45RO+ cells were sorted as the memory CD4+ T cells. Specimen: memory CD4+ T cells from blood. These receptors were obtained from an adult in good health and CMV-seronegative. Some clones in this sample may be carry-over from other donors' samples.

The genes are TRBV6-6 and TRBJ1-1; D uncertain. The CDR3 covers 14 residues. Germline-derived CDR1 and CDR2 are MNHNY and SVGAGI (reference sequence). Trimming removed 6 bases at V and 2 bases at J, with 13 bases between. DNA for the CDR3: TGTGCCAGCAGCCCCCGGGATTTTAACACTGAAGCTTTCTTT. It encodes CASSPRDFNTEAFF.

The V call is TRBV7-2, the J call TRBJ2-7; D is tentatively TRBD1 or TRBD2 (6 bases each). The CDR3 is 14 residues long. CDR1 and CDR2 (germline): SGHTA, FQGNSA. Trimming shortened V by 5 bases and J by 6 bases, and 17 bases separated the two germline ends. The CDR3 nucleotides are TGTGCCAGCAGCCCGGCGGGACACCTAAGCGAGCAGTACTTC. It specifies CASSPAGHLSEQYF.

The V gene is TRBV25-1, the J gene TRBJ1-2, with D uncertain. There are 14 residues in the CDR3. Trimming stripped 2 bases from V and 4 bases from J, with 11 bases between. Germline V gene data show CDR1 as MGHDK and CDR2 as SYGVNS. CDR3 residues: CASSEGSGVYGYTF. The CDR3 DNA reads TGTGCCAGCAGTGAAGGGAGTGGGGTCTATGGCTACACCTTC.

V and J are TRBV7-9 and TRBJ2-7, with D perhaps matching TRBD1 (5 bases). V was trimmed by 7 bases and J by 6 bases, leaving 13 bases between them. The CDR3 consists of 12 residues. Per germline, CDR1 SEHNR and CDR2 FQNEAQ (reference sequence). CDR3 sequence reads: CASKTTAGEQYF. CDR3 bases: TGTGCCAGCAAGACGACAGCTGGCGAGCAGTACTTC. Full variable domain (rest looked up from reference TRBV7-9 and TRBJ2-7): DTGVSQNPRHKITKRGQNVTFRCDPISEHNRLYWYRQTLGQGPEFLTYFQNEAQLEKSRLLSDRFSAERPKGSFSTLEIQRTEQGDSAMYLCASKTTAGEQYFGPGTRLTVT.

This chain uses TRBV30 with TRBJ2-7; 7 nucleotides line up with TRBD1. This CDR3 region has 14 residues. Per the germline V gene, CDR1 is GTSNPN and CDR2 is SVGIG (reference sequence). Unmatched junction bases numbered 9, after V lost 3 bases and J lost 4 bases. The CDR3 nucleotides read TGTGCCTGGAGACGACAGGGTAGAATATACGAGCAGTACTTC. Its translation: CAWRRQGRIYEQYF.

This chain links TRBV27 with TRBJ2-7, with no clear D. The CDR3 is made up of 13 amino acids. Looked up from germline, CDR1 is MNHEY and CDR2 is SMNVEV (reference sequence). Trimming took 4 bases from V and 5 from J, leaving 12 bases between them. DNA for the CDR3: TGTGCCAGCAGTTCCCCGCCTGTGGACGAGCAGTACTTC. Its protein product is CASSSPPVDEQYF.

J is TRBJ1-5 and V is TRBV27; no clear D gene. Deletions cut 3 bases from V and 3 bases from J, with 15 bases between. The CDR3 has 16 amino acids. In germline, CDR1 is MNHEY, CDR2 SMNVEV (reference sequence). The CDR3 nucleotides are TGTGCCAGCAGTTTTCGGGCGGGTTGGTCCAATCAGCCCCAGCATTTT. Amino acid sequence: CASSFRAGWSNQPQHF.

The rearrangement uses TRBV11-2 and TRBJ2-2; D remains ambiguous. Deletions cut 1 base from V and 0 bases from J, with 18 bases between. CDR1 SGHAT and CDR2 FQNNGV come from the germline V gene. There are 19 residues in the CDR3. The chain's CDR3 is CASSLVSSRHPANTGELFF. The CDR3 DNA is TGTGCCAGCAGCTTAGTTTCTAGTCGTCACCCTGCGAACACCGGGGAGCTGTTTTTT.

The V gene is TRBV18, the J gene TRBJ2-5, with D possibly matching TRBD1 (6 bases). CDR1 is KGHSH, CDR2 LQKENI, per germline. This CDR3 is 13 amino acids long. With 2 bases removed from V and 4 bases from J, the gap between germline ends came to 8 bases. CDR3 bases: TGTGCCAGCTCACCATCCAGGGGAGAGACCCAGTACTTC. Residues: CASSPSRGETQYF.

The genes are TRBV27 and TRBJ2-2; D might be TRBD1 or TRBD2, each matching 5 bases. Germline lookup yields CDR1 MNHEY and CDR2 SMNVEV (reference sequence). Trimming removed 6 bases from V and 3 bases from J, with 14 bases in between. The CDR3 totals 15 residues. The CDR3, as DNA: TGTGCCAGCAGCCGGGACGGGCATGACACCGGGGAGCTGTTTTTT. As protein: CASSRDGHDTGELFF.

The CDR3 here is CASSLEAFSGNTIYF. The CDR3 nucleotides are TGCGCCAGCAGCTTGGAGGCGTTCTCTGGAAACACCATATATTTT. This chain joins TRBV5-1 and TRBJ1-3, with unresolved D. The CDR3 is 15 amino acids. Germline V lookup: CDR1 SGHRS, CDR2 YFSETQ. V was cut by 0 bases and J by 0 bases, with 7 bases left in between.

The chain couples TRBV18 to TRBJ1-3, with TRBD1 matching over 12 bases. Germline CDR1 is KGHSH and CDR2 is LQKENI. V dropped 6 bases and J dropped 3; count of bases not matched to a gene: 3. CDR3 length: 15 residues. The CDR3 sequence: CASSGQGAGGNTIYF. The CDR3, as DNA: TGTGCCAGCTCGGGACAGGGGGCTGGTGGAAACACCATATATTTT. Using reference TRBV18 and TRBJ1-3 for the parts outside the CDR3, the full variable domain is NAGVMQNPRHLVRRRGQEARLRCSPMKGHSHVYWYRQLPEEGLKFMVYLQKENIIDESGMPKERFSAEFPKEGPSILRIQQVVRGDSAAYFCASSGQGAGGNTIYFGEGSWLTVV.

In this sample, this clone turned up once. This chain uses TRBV2 with TRBJ1-2; 8 positions agree with TRBD1. Germline V gives CDR1 SNHLY, CDR2 FYNNEI. The V gene end was trimmed by 4 bases and the J gene end by 7 bases; junction bases not matched to a gene: 11. The CDR3 is made up of 15 amino acids. The CDR3 region has the DNA TGTGCCAGCAGTGGAGGACAGGGTGTTTCGGGTGGCTACACCTTC. Protein sequence: CASSGGQGVSGGYTF.

V usage is TRBV5-1 and J usage is TRBJ2-5, with D unclear. Germline V gene lookup returns CDR1 SGHRS and CDR2 YFSETQ. This CDR3 has 14 residues. V lost 3 bases to trimming and J lost 5 bases, with 14 bases between them. The CDR3 DNA reads as TGCGCCAGCAGCTACAGCTCGCTTTCGGAGACCCAGTACTTC. Protein: CASSYSSLSETQYF.

This chain links TRBV27 with TRBJ1-1, with a tentative D call TRBD1 (6 bases). CDR1 MNHEY and CDR2 SMNVEV come from the germline V gene (reference sequence). The CDR3 has 12 residues. Trimming took 8 bases from V and 7 from J, leaving 14 bases between them. This CDR3 reads CASQDSVREAFF. The CDR3 DNA reads as TGTGCCAGCCAGGACAGCGTGCGTGAAGCTTTCTTT.

This clone was seen a few times. The CDR3, as DNA: TGTGCCAGCAGTTCCCCCCCGGCCGTAGAGGCTTTCTTT. It yields the protein CASSSPPAVEAFF. The rearrangement links TRBV28 to TRBJ1-1, with D uncertain. The CDR3 has 13 residues. Deletions cut 4 bases from V and 11 bases from J, with 17 bases between. From germline, CDR1 is MDHEN and CDR2 SYDVKM.

The chain recombines TRBV18 with TRBJ2-7, with D tentatively TRBD1 or TRBD2 (5 bases each). Germline CDR1 KGHSH, CDR2 LQKENI. V dropped 3 bases and J dropped 8 bases, with 20 bases sitting between them. The CDR3 totals 15 residues. CDR3 sequence (DNA): TGTGCCAGCTCACCGGGTCTAGGGGAGTTATCTCAGCAGTACTTC. It is translated as CASSPGLGELSQQYF.

The rearrangement uses TRBV28 and TRBJ2-1, with TRBD2 identical over 8 bases. CDR1 MDHEN and CDR2 SYDVKM come from the germline V gene. The CDR3 loop spans 13 amino acids. Trimming took 6 bases from V and 4 from J; bases not matched to a gene: 2. DNA for the CDR3: TGTGCCAGCAGACTAGCGGATTACAATGAGCAGTTCTTC. This translates into CASRLADYNEQFF.

This chain links TRBV15 with TRBJ1-4; 8 nucleotides agree with TRBD1. J gave up 7 bases and V 5 bases, and 3 bases lay outside the gene matches. Germline CDR1 is LNHNV and CDR2 is YYDKDF (reference sequence). The CDR3 covers 13 residues. Here the CDR3 reads CATSRRGLEKLFF. CDR3 coding DNA: TGTGCCACCAGCCGCAGGGGGCTTGAAAAACTGTTTTTT.